Listed here is a single T cell receptor beta chain. Its antigen remains unidentified. These data originate in a study of shared clonotypes between healthy human individuals. Study-wide results and limits: Relative to memory subsets, naive subsets generally showed larger estimated richness.

Losses at the gene ends were 3 bases for V and 9 bases for J; bases not matched to a gene: 7. Looked up from germline, CDR1 is KGHSH and CDR2 is LQKENI. This CDR3 spans 13 amino acids. A split of CD4+ cells into CD45RA+ naive and CD45RA-negative memory subsets was performed. Sorted subsets were amplified in replicate PCRs using approximately 0.2 ug DNA, tens of thousands of T cell genomes. The protocol was immunoSEQ multiplex PCR, while the TCRdb copy is restricted to in-frame clones and leaves out a portion. This sample has about 180,000 clones, with over 85% found just once. Sequencing input: naive CD4+ T cells sorted from blood. Subset meaning: CD45RA+ positively selected. The chain carries TRBV18 and TRBJ2-7; the match to TRBD2 covers 8 bases. This clonotype was obtained from a young woman in good health. The CDR3 loop reads CASSPPGGDGQYF. The CDR3 DNA reads TGTGCCAGCTCACCTCCCGGGGGGGACGGGCAGTACTTC.